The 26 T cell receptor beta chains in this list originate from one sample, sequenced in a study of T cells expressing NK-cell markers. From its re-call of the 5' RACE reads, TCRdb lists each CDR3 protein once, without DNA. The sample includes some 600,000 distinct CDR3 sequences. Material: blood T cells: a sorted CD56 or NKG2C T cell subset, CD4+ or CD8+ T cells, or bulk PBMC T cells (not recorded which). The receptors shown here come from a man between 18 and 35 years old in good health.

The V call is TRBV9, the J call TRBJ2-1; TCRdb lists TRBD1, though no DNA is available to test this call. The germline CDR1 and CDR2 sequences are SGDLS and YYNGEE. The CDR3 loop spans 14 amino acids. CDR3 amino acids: CASSEGQGWNEQFF.

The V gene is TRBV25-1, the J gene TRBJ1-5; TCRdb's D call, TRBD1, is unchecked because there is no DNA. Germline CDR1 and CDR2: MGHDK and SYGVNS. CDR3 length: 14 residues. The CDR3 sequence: CASSETGGEQPQHF.

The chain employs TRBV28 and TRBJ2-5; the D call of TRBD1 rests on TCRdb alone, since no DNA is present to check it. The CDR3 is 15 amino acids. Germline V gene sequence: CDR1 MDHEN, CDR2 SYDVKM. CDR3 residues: CASSSPGGSRETQYF.

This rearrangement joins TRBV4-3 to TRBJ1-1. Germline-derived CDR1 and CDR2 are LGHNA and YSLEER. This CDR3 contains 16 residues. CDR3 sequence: CASSQVTSQRGAEAFF.

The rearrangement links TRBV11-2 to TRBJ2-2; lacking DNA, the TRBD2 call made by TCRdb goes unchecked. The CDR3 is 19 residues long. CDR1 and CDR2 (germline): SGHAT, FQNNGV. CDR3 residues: CASSKGGLAVLLNTGELFF.

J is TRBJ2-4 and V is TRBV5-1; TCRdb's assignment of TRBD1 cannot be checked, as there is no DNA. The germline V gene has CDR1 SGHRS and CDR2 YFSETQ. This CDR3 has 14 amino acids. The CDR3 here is CASSPGLAGNIQYF.

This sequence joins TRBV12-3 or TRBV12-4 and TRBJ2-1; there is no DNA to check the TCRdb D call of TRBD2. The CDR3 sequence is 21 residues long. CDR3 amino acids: CASSFREGQRLSAGPYNEQFF.

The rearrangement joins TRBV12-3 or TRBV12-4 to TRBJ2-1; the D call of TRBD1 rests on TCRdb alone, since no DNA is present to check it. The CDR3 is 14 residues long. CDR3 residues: CASSKDRGYDEQFF.

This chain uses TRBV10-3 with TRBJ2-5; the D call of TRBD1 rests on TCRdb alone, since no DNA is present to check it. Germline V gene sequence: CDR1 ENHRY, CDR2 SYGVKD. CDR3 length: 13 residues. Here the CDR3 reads CAIRDRDGETQYF.

CDR3 loop: CATRLAGGPETQYF. The V gene is TRBV5-8, the J gene TRBJ2-5; TCRdb calls TRBD2, which cannot be checked without DNA. CDR1 and CDR2 (germline): SGHTS, YDEGEE. CDR3 length: 14 amino acids.

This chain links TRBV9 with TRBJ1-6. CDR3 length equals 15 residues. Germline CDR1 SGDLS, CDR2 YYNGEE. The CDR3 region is CASSVDADYNSPLHF.

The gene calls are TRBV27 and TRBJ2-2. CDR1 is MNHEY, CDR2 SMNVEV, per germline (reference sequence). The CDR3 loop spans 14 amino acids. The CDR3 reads CASSLWTEPGELFF.

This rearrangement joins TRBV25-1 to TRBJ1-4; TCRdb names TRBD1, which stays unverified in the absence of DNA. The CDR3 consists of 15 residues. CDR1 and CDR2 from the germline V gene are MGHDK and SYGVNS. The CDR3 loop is CASSEWGQTNEKLFF.

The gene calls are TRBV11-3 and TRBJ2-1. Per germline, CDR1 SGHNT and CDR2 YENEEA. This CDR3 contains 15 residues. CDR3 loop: CASSRRQDPWNEQFF.

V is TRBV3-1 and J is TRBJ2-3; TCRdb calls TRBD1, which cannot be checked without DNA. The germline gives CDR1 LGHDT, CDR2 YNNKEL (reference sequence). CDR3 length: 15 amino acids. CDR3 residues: CASRGLGQGPDTQYF.

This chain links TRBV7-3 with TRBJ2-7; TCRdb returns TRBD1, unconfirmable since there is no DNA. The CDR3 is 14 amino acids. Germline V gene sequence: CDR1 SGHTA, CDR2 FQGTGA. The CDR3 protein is CASSLGQRGFEQYF. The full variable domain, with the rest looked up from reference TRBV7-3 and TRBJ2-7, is GAGVSQTPSNKVTEKGKYVELRCDPISGHTALYWYRQSLGQGPEFLIYFQGTGAADDSGLPNDRFFAVRPEGSVSTLKIQRTERGDSAVYLCASSLGQRGFEQYFGPGTRLTVT.

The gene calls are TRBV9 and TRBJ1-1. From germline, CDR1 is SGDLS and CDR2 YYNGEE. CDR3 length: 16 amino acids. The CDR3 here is CASSVGSGVGDTEAFF.

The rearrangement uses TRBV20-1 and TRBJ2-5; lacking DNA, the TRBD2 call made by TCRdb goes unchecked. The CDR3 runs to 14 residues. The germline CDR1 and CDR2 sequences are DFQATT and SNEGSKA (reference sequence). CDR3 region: CSAEPAGDQETQYF.

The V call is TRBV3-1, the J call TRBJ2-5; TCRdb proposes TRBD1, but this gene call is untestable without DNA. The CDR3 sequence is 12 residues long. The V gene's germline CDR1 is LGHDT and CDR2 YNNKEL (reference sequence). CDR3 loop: CASRGQGGTQYF.

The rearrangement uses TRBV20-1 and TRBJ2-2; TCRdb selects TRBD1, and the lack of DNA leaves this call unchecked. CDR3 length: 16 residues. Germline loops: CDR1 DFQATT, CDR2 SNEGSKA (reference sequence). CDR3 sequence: CSARDRDKNWAGELFF.

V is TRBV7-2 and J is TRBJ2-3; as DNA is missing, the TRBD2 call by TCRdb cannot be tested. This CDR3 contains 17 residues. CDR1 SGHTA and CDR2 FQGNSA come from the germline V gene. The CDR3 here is CASSPDLASGSRDTQYF. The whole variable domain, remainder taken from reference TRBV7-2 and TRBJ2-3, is GAGVSQSPSNKVTEKGKDVELRCDPISGHTALYWYRQSLGQGLEFLIYFQGNSAPDKSGLPSDRFSAERTGGSVSTLTIQRTQQEDSAVYLCASSPDLASGSRDTQYFGPGTRLTVL.

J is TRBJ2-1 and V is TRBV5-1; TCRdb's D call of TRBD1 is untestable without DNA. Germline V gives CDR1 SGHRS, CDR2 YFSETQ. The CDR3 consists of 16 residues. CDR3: CASSFRQGGSYNEQFF.

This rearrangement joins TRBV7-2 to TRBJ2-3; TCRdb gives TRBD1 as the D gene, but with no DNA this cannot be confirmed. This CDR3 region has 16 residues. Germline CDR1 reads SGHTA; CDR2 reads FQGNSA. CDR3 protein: CASWAPGTLLTDTQYF.

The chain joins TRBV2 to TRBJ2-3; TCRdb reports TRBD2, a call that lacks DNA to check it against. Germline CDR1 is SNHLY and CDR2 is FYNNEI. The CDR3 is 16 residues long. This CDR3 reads CASGETSVPSTDTQYF.

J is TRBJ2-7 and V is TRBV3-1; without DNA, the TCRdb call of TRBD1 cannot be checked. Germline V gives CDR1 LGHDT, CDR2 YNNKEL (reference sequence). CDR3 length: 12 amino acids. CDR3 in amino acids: CASSLTGLEQYF.

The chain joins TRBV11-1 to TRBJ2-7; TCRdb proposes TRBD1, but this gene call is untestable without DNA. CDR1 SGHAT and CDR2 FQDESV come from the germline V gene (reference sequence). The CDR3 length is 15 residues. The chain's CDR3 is CASSFPGTGFYEQYF.